This entry lists 3 T cell receptor beta chains sequenced from one sample in a study of OX40 agonist ivuxolimab in advanced cancers. Here immunoSEQ multiplex PCR was the method, and the copy in TCRdb shows in-frame clones only, minus some. The sample has approximately 61,000 clones, over 75% seen once; the top ten hold about 18%. The input for sequencing was CD4+ or CD8+ T cells sorted from blood, taken in a trial of the OX40 agonist ivuxolimab. These receptors were taken from an adult with an advanced solid tumor such as melanoma, head and neck, liver or kidney cancer.

CDR3 in DNA: TGTGCCAGCAGCTTAGAGGGACAAGGGAATATTAATGAAAAACTGTTTTTT. It translates to CASSLEGQGNINEKLFF. This chain links TRBV11-2 with TRBJ1-4; a weak D match, TRBD1 (6 bases). Trimming pared 0 bases from V and 4 bases from J, leaving 15 bases between. The CDR3 has 17 amino acids. Germline CDR1 reads SGHAT; CDR2 reads FQNNGV.

V gene TRBV2 combines with J gene TRBJ1-5; D uncertain. The CDR3 contains 13 residues. CDR1 is SNHLY, CDR2 FYNNEI, per germline. V was clipped by 7 bases and J by 2 bases, with 9 bases between them. The CDR3 DNA is TGTGCCAGCACGAAGGCCCGCAATCAGCCCCAGCATTTT. Translation: CASTKARNQPQHF.

The chain carries TRBV28 and TRBJ2-2, with D uncertain. The CDR3 loop spans 12 amino acids. Trimming removed 7 bases at V and 4 bases at J, with 7 bases between. From germline, CDR1 is MDHEN and CDR2 SYDVKM. CDR3 DNA sequence: TGTGCCAGCAAATTCGGCACCGGGGAGCTGTTTTTT. Protein sequence: CASKFGTGELFF.